The 28 T cell receptor beta chains reported below all come from one sample, sequenced in a study of response to subunit inactivated influenza vaccine. From the RT-PCR reads, TCRdb called clonotypes with MiXCR, one entry per CDR3 protein. The table shows about 780,000 distinct CDR3 sequences, with around 20% occurring only once. Sequenced material: PBMCs from blood, taken about 5 days after vaccination. Receptors were obtained from a man aged 45 to 65 who received an inactivated influenza vaccine.

This clonotype was counted many times. The chain combines TRBV12-3 or TRBV12-4 with TRBJ2-3, with 9 bases aligning to TRBD2. CDR3 size: 16 residues. V dropped 2 bases and J dropped 2; count of bases not matched to a gene: 5. CDR3 DNA sequence: TGTGCCAGCAGTTTACGGCTAGCGGGGAACACAGATACGCAGTATTTT. Its protein product is CASSLRLAGNTDTQYF.

The rearrangement links TRBV4-3 to TRBJ2-1, with TRBD1 as a possible D gene (6 bases). This CDR3 comprises 15 residues. The germline V gene has CDR1 LGHNA and CDR2 YSLEER. The V and J ends lost 0 bases and 12 bases respectively, with 18 bases between them. CDR3 bases: TGCGCCAGCAGCCAAGAGCCTAGAGGGGGAGTAATGCAGTTCTTC. It is translated as CASSQEPRGGVMQFF.

The chain couples TRBV10-2 to TRBJ2-3; 9 bases line up with TRBD2. This CDR3 is built from 18 residues. Germline V gives CDR1 WSHSY, CDR2 SAAADI. V lost 3 bases to trimming and J lost 3 bases; unmatched junction nucleotides: 13. The CDR3, as DNA: TGCGCCAGCAGTGATGGCCTAGCGGGGTCTGGGGTAACAGATACGCAGTATTTT. Translation gives CASSDGLAGSGVTDTQYF.

This clonotype was observed a handful of times. This sequence joins TRBV7-2 and TRBJ1-6; D gene ambiguous. V lost 0 bases, J lost 10 bases, and 13 bases lay in between. The CDR3 contains 15 residues. Germline-derived CDR1 and CDR2 are SGHTA and FQGNSA. The CDR3 nucleotides read TGTGCCAGCAGCTTAGCGACTGGACTTGACTCACCCCTCCACTTT. Protein product: CASSLATGLDSPLHF.

The CDR3 bases are TGTGCCAGCAGCGCACTGGACAGCACCGGGGAGCTGTTTTTT. As protein: CASSALDSTGELFF. The chain employs TRBV9 and TRBJ2-2; D is possibly TRBD1 (6 bases). Trimming pared 3 bases from V and 4 bases from J, leaving 10 bases between. Per germline, CDR1 SGDLS and CDR2 YYNGEE. The CDR3 runs to 14 residues. The full variable domain, in which reference TRBV9 and TRBJ2-2 provide the parts outside the CDR3, is DSGVTQTPKHLITATGQRVTLRCSPRSGDLSVYWYQQSLDQGLQFLIQYYNGEERAKGNILERFSAQQFPDLHSELNLSSLELGDSALYFCASSALDSTGELFFGEGSRLTVL.

The chain combines TRBV7-6 with TRBJ2-1; D uncertain. V was trimmed by 4 bases and J by 8 bases, leaving 15 bases between them. Per germline, CDR1 SGHVS and CDR2 FNYEAQ. There are 14 residues in the CDR3. The CDR3 sequence: CASSSSTGRHEQFF. The CDR3, as DNA: TGTGCCAGCAGCTCAAGCACTGGGCGACATGAGCAGTTCTTC.

This clonotype has ten or more counts. The V call is TRBV4-2, the J call TRBJ1-2; no reliable D call. V lost 3 bases, J lost 5 bases, and 13 bases lay in between. CDR3 length: 14 amino acids. Germline V CDR1 and CDR2: LGHNA, YNFKEQ. The CDR3 sequence is CASSHARERYGYTF. In nucleotides, the CDR3 is TGTGCCAGCAGCCACGCGCGAGAAAGATATGGCTACACCTTC.

V gene TRBV7-2 combines with J gene TRBJ2-3; 9 nucleotides line up with TRBD1. The germline V gene encodes CDR1 SGHTA and CDR2 FQGNSA. This CDR3 region has 16 residues. With V trimmed by 5 bases and J by 2 bases, 8 bases remained unmatched. This chain's CDR3 is CASSHLGTGSTDTQYF. The CDR3 bases are TGTGCCAGCAGCCATCTAGGGACAGGGTCCACAGATACGCAGTATTTT.

Many counts were recorded for this clonotype. The rearrangement uses TRBV15 and TRBJ2-6; D ambiguous. Per germline, CDR1 LNHNV and CDR2 YYDKDF (reference sequence). This CDR3 comprises 15 residues. V was trimmed by 1 base and J by 2 bases, leaving 6 bases between them. CDR3 in amino acids: CATSRASPGANVLTF. The CDR3 DNA reads as TGTGCCACCAGCAGAGCATCCCCTGGGGCCAACGTCCTGACTTTC.

This clonotype has a handful of counts. The rearrangement links TRBV2 to TRBJ1-6; no clear D. Trimming took 6 bases from V and 8 from J, leaving 17 bases between them. Germline-derived CDR1 and CDR2 are SNHLY and FYNNEI. The CDR3 runs 15 residues. The CDR3 reads CASRPHTQADSPLHF. CDR3 bases: TGTGCCAGCAGGCCACACACCCAAGCGGATTCACCCCTCCACTTT.

This clonotype has ten or more counts. The chain carries TRBV5-1 and TRBJ2-5; D not certain. Deletions cut 1 base from V and 5 bases from J, with 9 bases between. This CDR3 is 13 amino acids long. Germline-derived CDR1 and CDR2 are SGHRS and YFSETQ. CDR3 sequence: CASSLFPGETQYF. The CDR3 DNA sequence: TGCGCCAGCAGCTTGTTCCCCGGGGAGACCCAGTACTTC.

The V call is TRBV9, the J call TRBJ2-3; 9 bases agree with TRBD2. This CDR3 is 15 amino acids long. With 0 bases clipped from V and 6 bases from J, the junction kept 5 bases outside the gene matches. Germline CDR1 SGDLS, CDR2 YYNGEE. CDR3 residues: CASSVEAGGYDTQYF. The CDR3 bases are TGTGCCAGCAGCGTAGAGGCGGGGGGGTACGATACGCAGTATTTT.

This clonotype has only one observation. The chain employs TRBV27 and TRBJ2-5; 8 positions agree with TRBD2. The germline V gene encodes CDR1 MNHEY and CDR2 SMNVEV (reference sequence). Trimming at V came to 6 bases and at J to 5 bases, leaving 17 bases not matched to a gene. This CDR3 spans 17 amino acids. The DNA for the CDR3 is TGTGCCAGCAGCCCGAGGGGACTAGAGGGTTTCTGGGAGACCCAGTACTTC. Its translation: CASSPRGLEGFWETQYF.

Regarding this clonotype: This sequence may be a read error, since a much larger clone differs from it by one base. The V gene is TRBV5-1, the J gene TRBJ2-2; tentative D call: TRBD1 (6 bases). Germline V gene sequence: CDR1 SGHRS, CDR2 YFSETQ. The V gene lost 5 bases and the J gene lost 5 bases, with 19 bases spanning the gap. This CDR3 is 16 amino acids long. This CDR3 is CASSLGTTPSTGELFF. The CDR3 region has the DNA TGCGCCAGCAGTCTCGGGACAACCCCTTCAACCGGGGAGCTGTTTTTT. The full variable domain, in which reference TRBV5-1 and TRBJ2-2 provide the parts outside the CDR3, is KAGVTQTPRYLIKTRGQQVTLSCSPISGHRSVSWYQQTPGQGLQFLFEYFSETQRNKGNFPGRFSGRQFSNSRSEMNVSTLELGDSALYLCASSLGTTPSTGELFFGEGSRLTVL.

The genes are TRBV29-1 and TRBJ1-1; D unresolved. The germline V gene has CDR1 SQVTM and CDR2 ANQGSEA. The CDR3 has 12 amino acids. Between the trimmed V and J ends, which lost 8 bases and 1 base, there was a span of 11 bases. The CDR3 here is CSIRGQNTEAFF. In nucleotides, the CDR3 is TGCAGCATTCGGGGTCAGAACACTGAAGCTTTCTTT.

V usage is TRBV20-1 and J usage is TRBJ2-7; no firm D call. CDR3 length equals 15 residues. Trimming removed 3 bases from V and 6 bases from J, with 21 bases in between. CDR1 is DFQATT and CDR2 is SNEGSKA in the germline V gene (reference sequence). CDR3 protein: CSASQVEWGRREQYF. DNA of the CDR3: TGCAGTGCTAGCCAGGTGGAATGGGGTAGACGCGAGCAGTACTTC.

The chain recombines TRBV10-3 with TRBJ2-3; weak D call: TRBD2 (7 bases). Trimming shortened V by 3 bases and J by 3 bases, and 22 bases separated the two germline ends. Germline assignment: CDR1 ENHRY and CDR2 SYGVKD. CDR3 length: 18 residues. CDR3 DNA: TGTGCCATCAGTGACGTTTTTGGAGGGGGGGGTCAGACAGATACGCAGTATTTT. As protein: CAISDVFGGGGQTDTQYF.

The CDR3 is CASSQQPQSTDTQYF. CDR3 bases: TGTGCCAGCAGCCAACAACCCCAGAGCACAGATACGCAGTATTTT. The chain couples TRBV4-2 to TRBJ2-3; no clear D gene. Germline CDR1 and CDR2: LGHNA and YNFKEQ. V lost 2 bases to trimming and J lost 0 bases, with 9 bases between them. This CDR3 spans 15 amino acids.

The chain carries TRBV20-1 and TRBJ2-3; D may be TRBD1 or TRBD2 (6 bases each). Trimming cost V 3 bases and J 1 base, with 20 bases left between them. Looked up from germline, CDR1 is DFQATT and CDR2 is SNEGSKA (reference sequence). The CDR3 totals 17 residues. This CDR3 reads CSARAPLGGGRTDTQYF. The CDR3 nucleotides are TGCAGTGCTAGGGCCCCTCTCGGAGGGGGGCGCACAGATACGCAGTATTTT.

The gene calls are TRBV6-1 and TRBJ2-4; 11 nucleotides line up with TRBD1. This CDR3 has 15 residues. V gave up 6 bases and J gave up 4 bases; unmatched junction bases: 5. In germline, CDR1 is MNHNS, CDR2 SASEGT. DNA of the CDR3: TGTGCCAGCAGCCGGACAGGGGGCCAGAAAAACATTCAGTACTTC. It specifies CASSRTGGQKNIQYF.

The chain is built from TRBV20-1 and TRBJ2-7, with 7 bases fitting TRBD1. Trimming took 3 bases from V and 3 from J; bases not matched to a gene: 5. CDR3 size: 13 residues. The germline V gene has CDR1 DFQATT and CDR2 SNEGSKA (reference sequence). The CDR3 spells CSASQGVGYEQYF. The CDR3 DNA sequence: TGCAGTGCTAGCCAGGGGGTGGGCTACGAGCAGTACTTC.

Ten or more counts support this clonotype. The chain is built from TRBV19 and TRBJ2-1; tentative D call: TRBD1 (5 bases). V lost 4 bases to trimming and J lost 7 bases, with 11 bases between them. The CDR3 is 13 amino acids. Germline CDR1 is LNHDA and CDR2 is SQIVND (reference sequence). The CDR3: CASSTRDANEQFF. The CDR3 nucleotides read TGTGCCAGTAGTACCAGGGATGCTAATGAGCAGTTCTTC.

This clonotype appeared a few times. This chain connects TRBV9 to TRBJ2-5; 9 nucleotides line up with TRBD2. Germline V CDR1 and CDR2: SGDLS, YYNGEE. The CDR3 is 14 residues long. V was pared by 3 bases and J by 3 bases, with 3 bases of the junction left unmatched. The CDR3 bases are TGTGCCAGCAGCGCCCTAGCGGGGAAAGAGACCCAGTACTTC. This translates into CASSALAGKETQYF. Supplemented by reference TRBV9 and TRBJ2-5, the full variable domain reads DSGVTQTPKHLITATGQRVTLRCSPRSGDLSVYWYQQSLDQGLQFLIQYYNGEERAKGNILERFSAQQFPDLHSELNLSSLELGDSALYFCASSALAGKETQYFGPGTRLLVL.

The chain couples TRBV19 to TRBJ1-1, with TRBD1 as a possible D gene (5 bases). Between the trimmed V and J ends, which lost 0 bases and 6 bases, there was a span of 11 bases. Germline lookup yields CDR1 LNHDA and CDR2 SQIVND (reference sequence). The CDR3 is 14 residues long. CDR3 bases: TGTGCCAGTAGTATAGAAGTTTTGGGGGCTGAAGCTTTCTTT. Translating gives CASSIEVLGAEAFF.

A remark on this clonotype: At one boundary the junction diverges from the germline segment, which might be a read error. CDR3 coding DNA: TGTGCCAGCAGTTCGCGACAGACCTACGAGCTGTACTTC. It codes for CASSSRQTYELYF. The rearrangement joins TRBV28 to TRBJ2-7; D possibly corresponds to TRBD1 (5 bases). From germline, CDR1 is MDHEN and CDR2 SYDVKM. This CDR3 is built from 13 residues.

This clonotype was seen a handful of times. This chain joins TRBV5-1 and TRBJ2-5; TRBD2 aligns across 15 bases. With 4 bases clipped from V and 2 bases from J, the junction kept 6 bases outside the gene matches. This CDR3 contains 17 residues. Germline V gene lookup returns CDR1 SGHRS and CDR2 YFSETQ. The CDR3 spells CASSIGTSGGPQETQYF. Written as DNA, the CDR3 is TGCGCCAGCAGCATAGGGACTAGCGGGGGGCCTCAAGAGACCCAGTACTTC.

This clonotype occurred a few times. The chain is built from TRBV20-1 and TRBJ2-7, with D maybe TRBD1 (6 bases). The CDR3 runs to 13 residues. Germline V gene lookup returns CDR1 DFQATT and CDR2 SNEGSKA (reference sequence). The germline V and J ends were trimmed by 6 bases and 4 bases, with 16 bases remaining between them. CDR3 sequence (DNA): TGCAGTGCCGGAAGGGGGAAGAGGTACGAGCAGTACTTC. Translating gives CSAGRGKRYEQYF.

Points on this clonotype: With a much larger clone just one base away, this may be a read error. V is TRBV11-1 and J is TRBJ2-1; TRBD2 agrees at 8 bases. There are 15 residues in the CDR3. Looked up from germline, CDR1 is SGHAT and CDR2 is FQDESV (reference sequence). The CDR3 DNA follows: TGTGCCAGCAGCTCCGGACTAGCCTCCCACAATGAGCAGTTCTTC. This sequence encodes CASSSGLASHNEQFF.